What follows are 9 T cell receptor beta chains derived from one specimen sequenced in a study of neoadjuvant nivolumab and ipilimumab in lung cancer. Only in-frame clones appear in the TCRdb table, and some are missing; sequencing was by immunoSEQ multiplex PCR. The repertoire holds 9,100 or so clones, with approximately 80% as singletons. The sample in question was tumor tissue, obtained after neoadjuvant nivolumab, alone or with ipilimumab, at or shortly before surgery. The receptor set was obtained from an adult with non-small cell lung cancer.

The CDR3 DNA follows: TGTGCCAGCAGTACCTACAGGGGGCGGGATGAAGCTTTCTTT. Protein product: CASSTYRGRDEAFF. This chain uses TRBV27 with TRBJ1-1; 9 nucleotides match TRBD1. Germline lookup yields CDR1 MNHEY and CDR2 SMNVEV (reference sequence). CDR3 length equals 14 residues. Trimming at V came to 5 bases and at J to 7 bases, leaving 8 bases not matched to a gene.

This chain joins TRBV2 and TRBJ1-5, with D hard to call. Germline lookup yields CDR1 SNHLY and CDR2 FYNNEI. V was trimmed by 2 bases and J by 0 bases, leaving 8 bases between them. The CDR3 contains 15 residues. The CDR3 nucleotides are TGTGCCAGCAGTGAAACGGCCTATAGCAATCAGCCCCAGCATTTT. This codes for CASSETAYSNQPQHF.

There are a few counts of this clone. This chain joins TRBV4-1 and TRBJ1-1; D gene unclear. Germline CDR1 MGHRA, CDR2 YSYEKL. V was trimmed by 1 base and J by 7 bases, leaving 7 bases between them. The CDR3 covers 12 residues. In DNA form, the CDR3 reads TGCGCCAGCAGCCAAGGTGGTCTTGAAGCTTTCTTT. Translating it yields CASSQGGLEAFF.

The rearrangement uses TRBV18 and TRBJ2-7; 9 nucleotides align to TRBD2. Germline trimming cut 8 bases from V and 1 base from J; bases unmatched to any gene: 6. The CDR3 contains 14 residues. Germline V gene lookup returns CDR1 KGHSH and CDR2 LQKENI. CDR3 bases: TGTGCCAGCACCAAGCGGGGGGATTCCTACGAGCAGTACTTC. Its protein is CASTKRGDSYEQYF.

CDR3 DNA sequence: TGTGCCAGCAGCTTGGTAGCGGGAGGGTCAGCCTACGAGCAGTACTTC. Its translation: CASSLVAGGSAYEQYF. V gene TRBV11-2 combines with J gene TRBJ2-7, with 11 bases identical to TRBD2. Per germline, CDR1 SGHAT and CDR2 FQNNGV. The CDR3 has 16 residues. Trimming at V came to 3 bases and at J to 2 bases, leaving 6 bases not matched to a gene.

This chain's CDR3 is CASSYTGGAYQETQYF. The CDR3 DNA reads TGCGCCAGCAGTTATACAGGCGGGGCGTACCAAGAGACCCAGTACTTC. V and J are TRBV5-1 and TRBJ2-5, with a weak D call TRBD2 (6 bases). CDR1 and CDR2 (germline): SGHRS, YFSETQ. Trimming cost V 5 bases and J 0 bases, with 17 bases left between them. The CDR3 contains 16 residues.

The rearrangement uses TRBV7-3 and TRBJ2-1; D gene unclear. Germline V gene data show CDR1 as SGHTA and CDR2 as FQGTGA. This CDR3 is 13 amino acids long. Trimming removed 2 bases from V and 9 bases from J, with 11 bases in between. CDR3 sequence (DNA): TGTGCCAGCAGCTTAGCGGAAGTCAGTGAGCAGTTCTTC. Its translation is CASSLAEVSEQFF.

The rearrangement uses TRBV30 and TRBJ2-2; D is undetermined. The V and J ends lost 0 bases and 6 bases respectively, with 8 bases between them. Germline V gene sequence: CDR1 GTSNPN, CDR2 SVGIG (reference sequence). The CDR3 has 13 residues. CDR3 bases: TGTGCCTGGAGTGTACTTCCCGCCGGGGAGCTGTTTTTT. Translating it yields CAWSVLPAGELFF. Full variable domain (remainder filled in from reference TRBV30 and TRBJ2-2): SQTIHQWPATLVQPVGSPLSLECTVEGTSNPNLYWYRQAAGRGLQLLFYSVGIGQISSEVPQNLSASRPQDRQFILSSKKLLLSDSGFYLCAWSVLPAGELFFGEGSRLTVL.

This rearrangement joins TRBV10-3 to TRBJ2-7; possibly TRBD2 for D (6 bases). CDR1 and CDR2 (germline): ENHRY, SYGVKD. The length of the CDR3 is 15 residues. Trimming took 2 bases from V and 0 from J, leaving 11 bases between them. CDR3 sequence reads: CAISEVGGSSYEQYF. The CDR3 DNA sequence: TGTGCCATCAGTGAGGTCGGGGGAAGCTCCTACGAGCAGTACTTC.